This TCR beta chain stems from a study of technical replicates of blood from four donors. The method was immunoSEQ multiplex PCR; TCRdb's version includes in-frame clones alone and lacks a portion of them. The sample has around 93,000 clones, approximately 95% seen once. This CDR3 has 13 residues. Germline CDR1 is MGHRA and CDR2 is YSYEKL. Trimming pared 4 bases from V and 6 bases from J, leaving 10 bases between. This receptor was identified in a human donor in good health. This chain links TRBV4-1 with TRBJ2-1; D gene ambiguous. The material sequenced was T cells isolated from PBMCs. The CDR3 reads CASSRPAFNEQFF. In DNA, the CDR3 is TGCGCCAGCAGCCGGCCCGCCTTCAATGAGCAGTTCTTC.